Listed below are T cell receptor beta chains from one sample, sequenced in a study of technical replicates of blood from a few donors. Repertoires were generated with immunoSEQ multiplex PCR, while TCRdb's copy carries only in-frame clones and drops some. The table has approximately 60,000 clones, about 83% seen once. The sample taken for sequencing was PBMCs. The receptors stem from a human donor in good health. Some clones in this sample may be carry-over from other donors' samples. The CDR3 runs from the conserved cysteine through the conserved F or W. The D gene is left open where the match is weak. Only part of the rows carry a size: once, few, many, or a class if the clone is expanded.

D gene,V gene,clone size,CDR3 length,J gene,CDR3 protein,CDR3 DNA
TRBD2,TRBV7-9,.,15,TRBJ2-5,CASSLVAGGLETQYF,TGTGCCAGCAGCTTAGTTGCGGGGGGGCTTGAGACCCAGTACTTC
.,TRBV7-6,.,12,TRBJ2-1,CASSLTRDEQFF,TGTGCCAGCAGCCTCACTAGGGATGAGCAGTTCTTC
.,TRBV29-1,.,13,TRBJ1-2,CSVGRSANYGYTF,TGCAGCGTGGGGAGGTCGGCGAACTATGGCTACACCTTC
TRBD2,TRBV18,.,16,TRBJ2-5,CASSPPTSGSQETQYF,TGTGCCAGCTCACCACCTACTAGCGGTTCCCAAGAGACCCAGTACTTC
.,TRBV18,.,14,TRBJ2-2,CASSPRVGTGELFF,TGTGCCAGCTCACCCAGGGTCGGCACCGGGGAGCTGTTTTTT
TRBD1,TRBV11-1,.,18,TRBJ2-2,CASSSDPPGQGITGELFF,TGTGCCAGCAGCTCAGACCCTCCGGGACAGGGAATCACCGGGGAGCTGTTTTTT
TRBD1,TRBV2,.,13,TRBJ2-7,CASGRQGVNEQYF,TGTGCCAGCGGGAGACAGGGGGTAAACGAGCAGTACTTC
.,TRBV29-1,.,12,TRBJ1-1,CSVGGARTEAFF,TGCAGCGTAGGGGGGGCGAGAACTGAAGCTTTCTTT
.,TRBV7-6,few,15,TRBJ2-3,CASSGGDFSTDTQYF,TGTGCCAGTTCCGGCGGGGACTTTAGCACAGATACGCAGTATTTT
TRBD1,TRBV5-1,.,18,TRBJ2-6,CASSRTGDVNSVANVLTF,TGCGCCAGCAGCAGGACAGGTGATGTGAACTCTGTGGCCAACGTCCTGACTTTC
TRBD1,TRBV29-1,.,15,TRBJ2-2,CSVDTGQGNTGELFF,TGCAGCGTTGATACAGGACAGGGGAACACCGGGGAGCTGTTTTTT
.,TRBV11-3,once,13,TRBJ1-6,CASSSKENSPLHF,TGTGCCAGCAGCTCAAAGGAGAATTCACCCCTCCACTTT
TRBD2,TRBV18,.,15,TRBJ2-5,CASSPTSGIEETQYF,TGTGCCAGCTCACCGACTAGCGGGATTGAGGAGACCCAGTACTTC
TRBD2,TRBV11-2,.,15,TRBJ2-7,CASSLGAGEPYEQYF,TGTGCCAGCAGCTTAGGGGCGGGAGAGCCCTACGAGCAGTACTTC
.,TRBV5-8,.,12,TRBJ1-2,CASSLNQGRLLF,TGTGCCAGCAGCTTGAACCAGGGCCGGCTTCTATTC
.,TRBV5-1,.,15,TRBJ2-2,CASSFLAGSTGELFF,TGCGCCAGCAGCTTCTTGGCAGGGTCCACCGGGGAGCTGTTTTTT
.,TRBV7-9,.,14,TRBJ2-3,CASSLEGLTDTQYF,TGTGCCAGCAGCTTAGAGGGACTTACAGATACGCAGTATTTT
TRBD2,TRBV12-5,.,14,TRBJ2-7,CASGLALAGLEQYF,TGTGCTAGTGGTTTGGCCCTAGCGGGGTTAGAGCAGTACTTC
.,TRBV2,.,16,TRBJ2-7,CASSEVSTANSYEQYF,TGTGCCAGCAGTGAAGTTTCGACAGCAAACTCCTACGAGCAGTACTTC
.,TRBV29-1,.,13,TRBJ2-1,CSVALDSYNEQFF,TGCAGCGTTGCACTAGACTCCTACAATGAGCAGTTCTTC
TRBD2,TRBV7-9,.,15,TRBJ2-7,CASSLSSGTSYEQYF,TGTGCCAGCAGCTTATCTAGCGGGACCTCCTACGAGCAGTACTTC
.,TRBV5-1,.,16,TRBJ2-6,CASSLRGPSGANVLTF,TGCGCCAGCAGCTTAAGGGGCCCCTCTGGGGCCAACGTCCTGACTTTC
.,TRBV28,.,11,TRBJ2-1,CASSSQGARLF,TGTGCCAGCAGTTCACAGGGCGCCCGGCTCTTC
.,TRBV7-2,.,14,TRBJ2-5,CASSLSIGTETQYF,TGTGCCAGCAGCTTATCCATAGGGACTGAGACCCAGTACTTC
.,TRBV4-3,.,14,TRBJ1-1,CASSQLRGNTEAFF,TGCGCCAGCAGCCAGTTAAGGGGGAACACTGAAGCTTTCTTT
TRBD2,TRBV5-4,.,14,TRBJ2-7,CASSPTSGDYEQYF,TGTGCCAGCAGCCCGACTAGCGGGGACTACGAGCAGTACTTC
.,TRBV7-9,few,13,TRBJ1-4,CASTASLEEKLFF,TGTGCCAGCACTGCCAGCCTAGAGGAAAAACTGTTTTTT
TRBD1,TRBV4-3,.,15,TRBJ1-6,CASSQDDRGKSPLHF,TGCGCCAGCAGCCAAGACGACAGGGGGAAATCACCCCTCCACTTT
.,TRBV6-6,.,15,TRBJ2-7,CASRSPGAATYEQYF,TGTGCCAGCAGATCCCCGGGAGCGGCAACCTACGAGCAGTACTTC
TRBD1,TRBV28,.,14,TRBJ1-4,CASSLTGGGEKLFF,TGTGCCAGCAGTTTGACAGGGGGTGGGGAAAAACTGTTTTTT
TRBD1,TRBV27,once,14,TRBJ1-1,CASRGQTSNTEAFF,TGTGCCAGCAGGGGACAGACTTCTAACACTGAAGCTTTCTTT
.,TRBV12-2,few,16,TRBJ2-5,CASRLVRRGGLETQYF,TGTGCAAGTCGCTTAGTACGGCGGGGGGGCCTAGAGACCCAGTACTTC
.,TRBV12-2,.,15,TRBJ1-4,CASRLSRASNEKLFF,TGTGCAAGTCGCTTAAGCAGGGCTTCTAATGAAAAACTGTTTTTT
TRBD1,TRBV18,.,15,TRBJ2-6,CASSLQGPGANVLTF,TGTGCCAGCTCCCTACAGGGGCCTGGGGCCAACGTCCTGACTTTC
TRBD2,TRBV4-2,.,16,TRBJ2-1,CASSQEASGSYNEQFF,TGTGCCAGCAGCCAAGAAGCTAGCGGGAGCTACAATGAGCAGTTCTTC
.,TRBV20-1,.,11,TRBJ2-5,CSASLAETQYF,TGCAGTGCTAGCTTGGCAGAGACCCAGTACTTC
.,TRBV11-2,.,15,TRBJ2-2,CASSSIRRSTGELFF,TGTGCCAGCAGCTCGATCAGAAGGAGCACCGGGGAGCTGTTTTTT
TRBD1,TRBV7-9,.,16,TRBJ2-7,CASSLSGTEFIYEQYF,TGTGCCAGCAGCTTATCCGGGACAGAGTTTATCTACGAGCAGTACTTC
TRBD2,TRBV7-2,.,18,TRBJ2-3,CASSWTGGLAGGLDTQYF,TGTGCCAGCAGTTGGACCGGGGGACTAGCGGGAGGGCTAGATACGCAGTATTTT
TRBD1,TRBV5-1,.,15,TRBJ1-1,CASSLDRGMNTEAFF,TGCGCCAGCAGCCTGGACAGGGGCATGAACACTGAAGCTTTCTTT
.,TRBV7-2,.,15,TRBJ2-3,CASSFRGTSTDTQYF,TGTGCCAGCAGCTTTCGCGGAACTAGCACAGATACGCAGTATTTT
.,TRBV28,.,13,TRBJ2-2,CASSAGVNGELFF,TGTGCCAGCAGCGCAGGGGTTAACGGGGAGCTGTTTTTT
.,TRBV5-3,once,16,TRBJ2-1,CARSLSGQRASDEQFF,TGTGCCAGAAGCTTGAGCGGACAACGGGCTAGCGATGAGCAGTTCTTC
TRBD2,TRBV6-4,.,15,TRBJ2-1,CASSDYTSGRNEQFF,TGTGCCAGCAGTGACTACACTAGCGGGAGGAATGAGCAGTTCTTC
.,TRBV5-1,.,12,TRBJ2-7,CASSAGVNEQYF,TGCGCCAGCAGCGCAGGGGTAAACGAGCAGTACTTC
.,TRBV7-9,.,12,TRBJ1-6,CASSAKGSPLHF,TGTGCCAGCAGCGCGAAGGGGTCACCCCTCCACTTT
.,TRBV18,.,13,TRBJ1-2,CASSPPLYSGYTF,TGTGCCAGCTCACCCCCTTTGTACTCTGGCTACACCTTC
.,TRBV2,.,11,TRBJ2-7,CASSGGYEQYF,TGTGCCAGCAGTGGCGGCTACGAGCAGTACTTC
.,TRBV5-1,.,15,TRBJ1-4,CASTGGAATNEKLFF,TGCGCCAGCACCGGGGGGGCAGCAACTAATGAAAAACTGTTTTTT
TRBD1,TRBV18,.,15,TRBJ1-2,CASSPRTGANYGYTF,TGTGCCAGCTCACCTCGGACAGGGGCTAACTATGGCTACACCTTC
.,TRBV6-5,once,14,TRBJ2-7,CASRTSRGGYEQYF,TGTGCCAGCAGAACGAGCAGGGGCGGCTACGAGCAGTACTTC
TRBD1,TRBV27,.,16,TRBJ1-2,CASSLSGTGWGHGYTF,TGTGCCAGCAGTTTATCGGGGACAGGGTGGGGTCATGGCTACACCTTC
TRBD1,TRBV7-8,.,16,TRBJ1-2,CASSLGGGTGGNGYTF,TGTGCCAGCAGCTTAGGGGGGGGGACAGGGGGCAATGGCTACACCTTC
TRBD2,TRBV2,.,15,TRBJ2-7,CASSERTSGGYEQYF,TGTGCCAGCAGTGAACGAACTAGCGGGGGGTACGAGCAGTACTTC
.,TRBV9,.,15,TRBJ1-5,CASSVDGGANQPQHF,TGTGCCAGCAGCGTAGATGGAGGGGCAAACCAGCCCCAGCATTTT
.,TRBV19,.,14,TRBJ2-7,CASSMNRFGYEQYF,TGTGCCAGTAGTATGAACAGGTTCGGCTACGAGCAGTACTTC
.,TRBV27,.,18,TRBJ2-5,CASSRTDPRRRGGGTQYF,TGTGCCAGCAGCCGAACTGATCCTCGTCGACGGGGAGGGGGGACCCAGTACTTC
.,TRBV2,once,13,TRBJ2-3,CASSPYSGDTQYF,TGTGCCAGCAGTCCTTACAGTGGAGATACGCAGTATTTT
TRBD1,TRBV29-1,few,13,TRBJ1-1,CSVLGQGITEAFF,TGCAGCGTTCTGGGACAGGGTATTACTGAAGCTTTCTTT